Listed here is a single TCR beta chain. Its specificity is unknown. Use of 60 Vbeta and 13 Jbeta primers characterized the PCR. Repertoires were generated with immunoSEQ multiplex PCR, while TCRdb's copy carries only in-frame clones and drops some. The sample gives roughly 170,000 clones, 84% of which show up once; under 1.1% is in the top ten. Germline loops: CDR1 MNHEY, CDR2 SVGAGI. CDR3 length equals 15 residues. Trimming took off 2 bases at V and 1 base at J, with 11 bases between the two ends. This sample was taken from a study of cytomegalovirus exposure and HLA in healthy donors. Findings and limits, study-wide: The presence/absence work took it that sequencing depth was about the same across donors. Reportedly, HLA-A and HLA-B alleles of most subjects were accurately predicted from TCR beta.

The sequenced material came from PBMCs. The receptor's source is a man aged 30 to 45 in good health and CMV-seronegative. This rearrangement joins TRBV6-5 to TRBJ1-1; D is ambiguous. CDR3 nucleotides: TGTGCCAGCAGTTACACGGAGATGGCGAACACTGAAGCTTTCTTT. Translation: CASSYTEMANTEAFF.